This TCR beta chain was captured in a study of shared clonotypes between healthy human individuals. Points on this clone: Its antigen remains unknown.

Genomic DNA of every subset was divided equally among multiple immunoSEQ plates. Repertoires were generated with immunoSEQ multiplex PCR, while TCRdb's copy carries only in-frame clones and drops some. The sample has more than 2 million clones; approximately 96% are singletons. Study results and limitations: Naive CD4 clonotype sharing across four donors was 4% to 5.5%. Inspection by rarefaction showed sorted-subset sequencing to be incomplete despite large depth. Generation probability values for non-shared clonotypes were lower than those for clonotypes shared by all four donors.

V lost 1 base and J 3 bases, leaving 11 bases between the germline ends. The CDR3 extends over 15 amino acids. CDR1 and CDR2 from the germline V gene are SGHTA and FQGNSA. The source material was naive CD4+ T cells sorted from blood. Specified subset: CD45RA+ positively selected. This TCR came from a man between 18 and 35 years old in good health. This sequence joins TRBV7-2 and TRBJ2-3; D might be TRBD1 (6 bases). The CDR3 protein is CASSLVTGTTDTQYF. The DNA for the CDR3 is TGTGCCAGCAGCTTAGTTACAGGGACGACAGATACGCAGTATTTT.